This T cell receptor beta chain was sequenced for a study of cytomegalovirus exposure and HLA in healthy donors. At sampling all donors were nominally healthy, likely with unrecorded immune exposures. J lost 3 bases, V lost 2 bases, and 5 bases had no gene match. Germline values: CDR1 LGHNA, CDR2 YSLEER. CDR3 length: 15 amino acids. Findings of the study overall: Cytomegalovirus status was reportedly diagnosed by the classifier with high specificity and sensitivity. The authors later found most CMV-associated TCR beta chains appeared HLA-restricted.

This clone has only one observation. As yet, its antigen is unknown. PCR amplification relied on 60 Vbeta primers (plus 13 Jbeta primers). The data were produced by immunoSEQ multiplex PCR, yet TCRdb's version contains in-frame clones alone and is incomplete. The profile covers some 120,000 clones, with approximately 85% appearing a single time and 11% taken by the ten largest. What was sequenced was PBMCs. The source of this sequence is a male donor in good health and CMV-seropositive. The chain has TRBV4-3 and TRBJ2-3, with 7 bases that match TRBD2. CDR3 region: CASSQRWRETDTQYF. CDR3 coding DNA: TGCGCCAGCAGCCAAAGATGGCGGGAGACAGATACGCAGTATTTT.